This T cell receptor (beta chain) was obtained from a study of T cells in Graves' hyperthyroidism and ophthalmopathy (dated by TCRdb to between 2017 and 2020). Looking at the study overall: Peripheral blood was collected at initial diagnosis, before any treatment. TCR V-J signatures able to tell the groups apart were searched for in a discovery cohort of some 100 patients, of whom around 43 had Graves' ophthalmopathy and about 55 had stable Graves' hyperthyroidism. Prospective prediction of ophthalmopathy was tested in an independent validation cohort of 18 to 20 hyperthyroidism patients and 15 to 17 patients who later progressed to ophthalmopathy. The 95 to 100 discovery patients were randomly divided into training and test sets at a 7:3 ratio. Thyroid tissue and blood T-cell repertoires from several Graves' hyperthyroidism patients were also compared in the study. Once sampling was done, hyperthyroidism patients were given methimazole at a starting dose of 30 mg daily, whereas ophthalmopathy patients were given high-dose intravenous methylprednisolone. According to the paper, TCR Vbeta CDR3 sequencing was carried out on about 140 peripheral blood samples, which came from over 40 ophthalmopathy, 75 or so hyperthyroidism and about 17 progressor patients. Paper-wide results and their limitations: No statistical method was used to fix the sample size in advance, and group allocation was not hidden from the investigators. In validation, the model predicted progression to ophthalmopathy a median of around 6.5 months before onset, with about 70% sensitivity and about 72% specificity. Most expanded thyroid clonotypes (frequency above 0.001) were also found in blood, which suggests that blood repertoires may mirror thyroid immune responses. A model built on a 13 V-J signature distinguished ophthalmopathy from stable hyperthyroidism, reaching around 87% sensitivity and approximately 83% specificity in cross-validation and 80%/75% in testing.

The hyperthyroidism patients were between 18 and 65 years old and newly diagnosed, with a disease duration of less than 2 months. Patients with uncontrolled infections, other autoimmune diseases, pregnancy or lactation were excluded. Clinical symptoms, serum thyroxine and TRAb, thyroid ultrasound, and orbital computed tomography formed the basis for the diagnoses. Blood from progressor patients was drawn when they were first diagnosed with hyperthyroidism, before any ophthalmopathy symptoms appeared. Ficoll-Paque density gradient centrifugation was used to isolate PBMCs from 9.5 to 10 ml of fresh peripheral blood. Progressor patients were initially diagnosed with Graves' hyperthyroidism and developed ophthalmopathy during follow-up. Total RNA was extracted with Trizol reagent, and quality was checked on an Agilent 2100 Bioanalyzer. This clonotype was seen repeatedly, ten times or more. Its antigen remains unidentified. No clone much larger than this one lies a single base away; base qualities are absent.

TCR beta CDR3 regions were amplified from RNA transcripts. The TCR CDR3 was subjected to a first round of RT-PCR using the HTBI primer set and the Qiagen OneStep RT-PCR kit. Libraries were constructed in a second round of multiplex PCR, after which size selection and purification were carried out. The libraries were sequenced on an Illumina HiSeq2000 using paired-end 100 bp reads. The paper's processing steps were these. SOAPnuke was used to process the raw data, with reads discarded if the reads contained adapters or uncalled bases, had a mean Phred below 15, or lacked an exact constant-primer or identifier match. High-quality paired reads were merged with COPE v1.2.5, and unique nucleotide sequences were defined as clonotypes. MiTCR v1.1 was used to align clonotypes to the IMGT TRBV, TRBD and TRBJ reference segments. The analysis included only V-J combinations with a frequency above 0.0001, which together covered approximately 99% of the repertoires. The TCS score was defined as F50 (clonal expansion) divided by E x V (chaos), with BLOSUM62-based TCRdist calculated between CDR3 peptides within each V-J. Welch's t-statistics and random forest reduced 450 to 600 V-J features to 13, which were used in a naive Bayes classifier (R e1071). TCRdb reprocessing: public reads trimmed at Q25 with fastp, clones called with MiXCR, in-frame beta chains kept. Each CDR3 protein gets just one entry, which takes the most common genes and DNA from the rows behind it. TCRdb's processing, not the study's, gives the V and J calls here. The table for this sample lists approximately 600,000 distinct CDR3 sequences; approximately 15% of them were counted only once. More than 5% of the sample goes to the ten largest clones.

Sequencing was performed on blood. The receptor was isolated from a woman aged 25 to 39 with Graves' hyperthyroidism that later progressed to Graves' ophthalmopathy.

The CDR3: CASSRQGANEQFF. The DNA is as follows: TGTGCCAGCAGCCGACAGGGGGCGAATGAGCAGTTCTTC. This receptor chain uses TRBV7-2 and TRBJ2-1; TRBD1 lines up with 10 middle nucleotides. V ends up 5 bases short and J 7 bases short, with an unmatched junction base count of 2. The CDR3 measures 13 amino acids from cysteine to phenylalanine. Solely the CDR3 DNA is kept, with 39 bases framed from the first base. The germline V gene provides CDR1 SGHTA and CDR2 FQGNSA.